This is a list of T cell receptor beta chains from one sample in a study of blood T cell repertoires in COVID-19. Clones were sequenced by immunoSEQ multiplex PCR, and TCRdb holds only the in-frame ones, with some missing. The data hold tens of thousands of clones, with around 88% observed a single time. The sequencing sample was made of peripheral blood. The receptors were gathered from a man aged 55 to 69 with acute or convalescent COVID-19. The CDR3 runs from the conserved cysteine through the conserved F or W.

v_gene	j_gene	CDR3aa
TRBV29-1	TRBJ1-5	CSVGTGLDQPQHF
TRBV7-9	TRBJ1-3	CASSLDRGHSGNTIYF
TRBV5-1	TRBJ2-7	CASSLGQGYYEQYF
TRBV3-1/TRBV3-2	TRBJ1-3	CASSPLQGSGNTIYF
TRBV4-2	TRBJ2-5	CASSQDPVRGGYVGNQETQYF
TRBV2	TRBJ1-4	CASRQGAGEKLFF
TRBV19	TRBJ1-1	CASSQTPGGRRPEAFF
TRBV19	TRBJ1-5	CASSFGLPNQPQHF
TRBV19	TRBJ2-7	CASSPGQITYEQYF
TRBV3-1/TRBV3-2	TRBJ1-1	CASSHSTGDTEAFF
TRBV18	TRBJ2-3	CASSPSWGGSTDTQYF
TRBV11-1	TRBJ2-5	CAITTGVGETQYF
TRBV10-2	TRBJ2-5	CASKRTSGGARETQYF
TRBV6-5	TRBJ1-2	CASSLGQGSGYTF
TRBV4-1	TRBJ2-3	CASSHDTSGAAGDTQYF
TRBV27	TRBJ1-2	CASSLRGAYGYTF
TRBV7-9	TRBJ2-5	CASSFTGGQETQYF
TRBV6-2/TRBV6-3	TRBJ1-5	CASSPTGRFQPQHF
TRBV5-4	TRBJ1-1	CASSSITRTEAFF
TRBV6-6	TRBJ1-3	CASSPNLDRVSGNTIYF
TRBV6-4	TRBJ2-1	CASSDSGAGEQFF
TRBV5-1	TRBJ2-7	CASSLGLRQGSNEQYF
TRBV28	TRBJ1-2	CASSSPAGGIYGYTF
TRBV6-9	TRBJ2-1	CASFMNTGEDYNEQFF
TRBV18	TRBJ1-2	CASSLPTGGRYGYTF
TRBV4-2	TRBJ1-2	CASSRDTGFGSGYTF
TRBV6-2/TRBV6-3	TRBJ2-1	CASSPTGGGVYNEQFF
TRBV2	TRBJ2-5	CASSEARGETQYF
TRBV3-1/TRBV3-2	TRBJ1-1	CASSLGTANTEAFF
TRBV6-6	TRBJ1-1	CASSYPSLAPTEAFF
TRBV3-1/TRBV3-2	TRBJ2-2	CASSQMIDTTGELFF
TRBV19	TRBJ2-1	CASVGRWAGGPRDEQFF
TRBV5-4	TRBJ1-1	CASSPAPRRAGGANTEAFF
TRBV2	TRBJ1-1	CASGADMNTEAFF
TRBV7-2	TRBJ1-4	CASSPLRGANEKLFF
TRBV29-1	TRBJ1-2	CSVRQDRGMDYGYTF
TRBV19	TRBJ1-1	CASGTRENTEAFF
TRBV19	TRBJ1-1	CASTSLGGRTMNTEAFF
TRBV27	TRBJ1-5	CASSLSWPAGLGAKPQHF
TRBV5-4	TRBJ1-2	CASSFAGGHGYTF
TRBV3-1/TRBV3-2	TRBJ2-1	CASSQDPTSGVYNEQFF
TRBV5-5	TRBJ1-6	CASSREPGQGASPLHF
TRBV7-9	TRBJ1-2	CASSLVTGWISYGYTF
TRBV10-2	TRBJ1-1	CASSGEDRVRTEAFF
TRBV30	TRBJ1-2	CAWMKRRTNGYTF
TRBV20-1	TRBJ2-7	CSAQAGHEQYF
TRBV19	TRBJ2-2	CASSIEYGGAAGELFF
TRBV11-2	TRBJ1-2	CASSLDLATNYGYTF
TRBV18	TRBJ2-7	CASHRTGDSSYEQYF
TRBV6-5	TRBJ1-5	CASRVSLYSNQPQHF
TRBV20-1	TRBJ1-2	CSASAYGYTF
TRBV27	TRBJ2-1	CASSTGTGSYNEQFF
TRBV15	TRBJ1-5	CATSRHTGSGSNQPQHF
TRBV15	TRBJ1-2	CATSRTSEEDGYTF
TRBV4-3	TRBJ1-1	CASSQVLGANTEAFF
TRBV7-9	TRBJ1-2	CASSSGPGNYGYTF
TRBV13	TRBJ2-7	CASSVSAYEQYF
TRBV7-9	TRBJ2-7	CASSSGRIYEQYF
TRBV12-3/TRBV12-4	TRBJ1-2	CASSFAGNGYTF
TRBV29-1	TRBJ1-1	CSVSRQASSTEAFF